This T cell receptor beta chain was recorded in a study of T-cell memory formation after mild COVID-19. The germline CDR1 and CDR2 sequences are MNHNY and SVGAGI (reference sequence). V lost 0 bases and J lost 4, with 8 bases in between. The length of the CDR3 is 14 residues. TCRdb passed the 5' RACE reads through MiXCR, listing each CDR3 protein once. Of around 80,000 distinct CDR3 sequences listed, around 13% are singletons. The chain links TRBV6-6 to TRBJ2-3; D is unresolved. Sequencing used PBMCs or a T cell subset sorted from them (not recorded which). This TCR was recovered from a man between 18 and 29 years old who had mild COVID-19 (a few samples of this study predate the infection). Cell type and time point are not known. The CDR3 loop is CASSYSQWADTQYF. In DNA, the CDR3 is TGTGCCAGCAGTTACTCCCAGTGGGCAGATACGCAGTATTTT.